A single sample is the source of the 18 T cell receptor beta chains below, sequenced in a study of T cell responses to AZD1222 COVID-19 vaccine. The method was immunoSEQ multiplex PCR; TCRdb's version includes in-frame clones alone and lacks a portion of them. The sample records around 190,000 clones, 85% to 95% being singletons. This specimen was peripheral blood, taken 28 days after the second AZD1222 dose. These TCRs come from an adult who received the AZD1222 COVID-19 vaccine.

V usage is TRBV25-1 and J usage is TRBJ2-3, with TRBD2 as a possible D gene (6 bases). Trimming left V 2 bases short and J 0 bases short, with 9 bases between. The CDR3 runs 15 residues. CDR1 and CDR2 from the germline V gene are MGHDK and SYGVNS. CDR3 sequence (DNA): TGTGCCAGCAGTGAAGGGGGGTTTAGCACAGATACGCAGTATTTT. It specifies CASSEGGFSTDTQYF.

The CDR3 sequence: CASSLGGDGKTQYF. Written as DNA, the CDR3 is TGTGCCAGCAGCTTGGGGGGGGATGGAAAGACCCAGTACTTC. This sequence joins TRBV7-2 and TRBJ2-5, with TRBD2 identical over 7 bases. The germline V gene encodes CDR1 SGHTA and CDR2 FQGNSA. CDR3 length equals 14 residues. Trimming at V came to 3 bases and at J to 6 bases, leaving 7 bases not matched to a gene.

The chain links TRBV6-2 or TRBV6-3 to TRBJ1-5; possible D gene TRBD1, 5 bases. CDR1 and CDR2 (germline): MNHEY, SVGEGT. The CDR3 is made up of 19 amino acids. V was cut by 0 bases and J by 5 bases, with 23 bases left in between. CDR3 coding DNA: TGTGCCAGCAGTTACTCTCCACAGCCTATCTTCCCCAGGGATCAGCCCCAGCATTTT. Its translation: CASSYSPQPIFPRDQPQHF.

As DNA, the CDR3 is TGTGCCAGTAGTGATGACAGGGGTGGGGGCTACACCTTC. Its translation is CASSDDRGGGYTF. V and J are TRBV19 and TRBJ1-2; 8 bases fit TRBD1. The CDR3 extends over 13 amino acids. Trimming took 5 bases from V and 8 from J; bases not matched to a gene: 7. Germline V gene data show CDR1 as LNHDA and CDR2 as SQIVND (reference sequence). Together with reference TRBV19 and TRBJ1-2, the CDR3 gives the full variable domain: DGGITQSPKYLFRKEGQNVTLSCEQNLNHDAMYWYRQDPGQGLRLIYYSQIVNDFQKGDIAEGYSVSREKKESFPLTVTSAQKNPTAFYLCASSDDRGGGYTFGSGTRLTVV.

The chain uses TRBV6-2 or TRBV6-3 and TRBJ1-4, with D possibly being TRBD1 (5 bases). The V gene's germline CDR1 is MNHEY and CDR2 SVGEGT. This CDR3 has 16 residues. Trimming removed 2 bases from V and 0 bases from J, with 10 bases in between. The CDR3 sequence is CASSYVGGPTNEKLFF. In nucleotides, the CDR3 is TGTGCCAGCAGTTACGTCGGGGGACCAACTAATGAAAAACTGTTTTTT.

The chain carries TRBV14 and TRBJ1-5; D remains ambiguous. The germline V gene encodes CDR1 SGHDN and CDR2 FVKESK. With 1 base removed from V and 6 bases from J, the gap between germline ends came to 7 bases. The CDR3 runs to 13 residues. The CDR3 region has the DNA TGTGCCAGCAGCCAAGGGAGAGGTCAGCCCCAGCATTTT. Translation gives CASSQGRGQPQHF.

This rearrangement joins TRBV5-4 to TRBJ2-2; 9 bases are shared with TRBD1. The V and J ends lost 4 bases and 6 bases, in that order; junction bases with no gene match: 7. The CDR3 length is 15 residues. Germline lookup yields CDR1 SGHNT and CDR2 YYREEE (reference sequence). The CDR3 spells CASSTGQGGPGELFF. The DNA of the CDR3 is TGTGCCAGCAGCACGGGACAGGGTGGCCCCGGGGAGCTGTTTTTT.

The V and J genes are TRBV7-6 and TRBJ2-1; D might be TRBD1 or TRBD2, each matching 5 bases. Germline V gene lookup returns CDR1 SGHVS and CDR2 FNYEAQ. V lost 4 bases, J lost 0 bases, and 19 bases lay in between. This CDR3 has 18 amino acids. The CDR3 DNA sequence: TGTGCCAGCAGCTCCATTAGGGGCACTGGGAGCTCCTACAATGAGCAGTTCTTC. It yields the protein CASSSIRGTGSSYNEQFF.

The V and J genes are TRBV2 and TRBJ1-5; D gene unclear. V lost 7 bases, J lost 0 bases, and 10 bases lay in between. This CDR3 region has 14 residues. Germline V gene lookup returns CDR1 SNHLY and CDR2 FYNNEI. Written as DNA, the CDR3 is TGTGCCAGCAAAGAGAACTTTAGCAATCAGCCCCAGCATTTT. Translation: CASKENFSNQPQHF. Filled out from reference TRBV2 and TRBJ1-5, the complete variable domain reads EPEVTQTPSHQVTQMGQEVILRCVPISNHLYFYWYRQILGQKVEFLVSFYNNEISEKSEIFDDQFSVERPDGSNFTLKIRSTKLEDSAMYFCASKENFSNQPQHFGDGTRLSIL.

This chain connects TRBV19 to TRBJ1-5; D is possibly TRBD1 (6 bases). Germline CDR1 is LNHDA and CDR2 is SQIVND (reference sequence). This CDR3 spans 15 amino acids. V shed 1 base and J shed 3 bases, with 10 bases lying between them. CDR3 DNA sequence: TGTGCCAGTAGTATAGGGGGACAAGACAATCAGCCCCAGCATTTT. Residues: CASSIGGQDNQPQHF.

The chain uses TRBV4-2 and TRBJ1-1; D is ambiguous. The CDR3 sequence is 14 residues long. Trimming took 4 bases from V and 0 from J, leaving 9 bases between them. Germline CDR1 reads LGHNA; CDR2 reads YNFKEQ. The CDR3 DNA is TGTGCCAGCAGCCGGACCTCCTTGAACACTGAAGCTTTCTTT. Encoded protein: CASSRTSLNTEAFF.

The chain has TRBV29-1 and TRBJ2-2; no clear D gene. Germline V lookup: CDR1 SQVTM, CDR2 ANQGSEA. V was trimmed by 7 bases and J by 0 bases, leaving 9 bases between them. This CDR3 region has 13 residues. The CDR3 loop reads CSGRAANTGELFF. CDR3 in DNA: TGCAGCGGTAGAGCCGCGAACACCGGGGAGCTGTTTTTT.

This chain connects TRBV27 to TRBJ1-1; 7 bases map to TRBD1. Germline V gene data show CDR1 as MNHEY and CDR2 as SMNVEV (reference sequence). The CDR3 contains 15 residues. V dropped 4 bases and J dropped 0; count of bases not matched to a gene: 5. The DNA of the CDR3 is TGTGCCAGCAGTTCGACAGGGTTGATGAACACTGAAGCTTTCTTT. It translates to CASSSTGLMNTEAFF.

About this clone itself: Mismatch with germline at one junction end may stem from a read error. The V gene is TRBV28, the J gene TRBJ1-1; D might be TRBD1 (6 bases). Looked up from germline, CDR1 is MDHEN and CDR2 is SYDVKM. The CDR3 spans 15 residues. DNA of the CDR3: TGTGCCAGCACTTTAGACGGCAGGGGGAACACTGAAGCTTTCTTT. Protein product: CASTLDGRGNTEAFF.

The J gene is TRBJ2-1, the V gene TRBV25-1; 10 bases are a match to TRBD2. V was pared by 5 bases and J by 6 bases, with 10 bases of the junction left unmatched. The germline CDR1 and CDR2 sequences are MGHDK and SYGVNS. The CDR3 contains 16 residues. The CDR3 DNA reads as TGTGCCAGCAGTCAACCCCAGGCTAGCGGGAGCAATGAGCAGTTCTTC. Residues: CASSQPQASGSNEQFF.

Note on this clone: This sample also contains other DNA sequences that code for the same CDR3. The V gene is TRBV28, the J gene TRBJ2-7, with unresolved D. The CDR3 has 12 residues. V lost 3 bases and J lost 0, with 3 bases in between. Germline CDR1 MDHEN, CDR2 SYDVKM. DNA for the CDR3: TGTGCCAGCAGTTTGCGCTCCTACGAGCAGTACTTC. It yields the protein CASSLRSYEQYF.

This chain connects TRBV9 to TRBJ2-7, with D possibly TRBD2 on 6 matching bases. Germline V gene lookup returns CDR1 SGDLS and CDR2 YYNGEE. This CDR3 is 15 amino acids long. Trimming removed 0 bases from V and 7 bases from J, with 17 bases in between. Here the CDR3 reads CASSVDAGPGWEQYF. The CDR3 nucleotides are TGTGCCAGCAGCGTAGATGCGGGGCCTGGGTGGGAGCAGTACTTC.

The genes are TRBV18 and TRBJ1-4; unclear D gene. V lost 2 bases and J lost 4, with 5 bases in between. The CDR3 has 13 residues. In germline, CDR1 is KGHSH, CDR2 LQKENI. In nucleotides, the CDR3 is TGTGCCAGCTCACCATCTGGTAATGAAAAACTGTTTTTT. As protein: CASSPSGNEKLFF.